These T cell receptor beta chains were read from a single sample in a study of response to subunit inactivated influenza vaccine. One entry per CDR3 protein, called by TCRdb with MiXCR from the RT-PCR reads. This repertoire shows about 620,000 distinct CDR3 sequences, approximately 11% found once; its top ten account for approximately 11%. Separately, the same data were catalogued under a study of T cells expressing NK-cell markers.

Sequences were derived from PBMCs from blood, sampled on the day of vaccination. The receptors were sampled from a middle-aged man who received an inactivated influenza vaccine. CDR3s include the opening cysteine and the closing phenylalanine or tryptophan. Fields, in order: V gene, J gene, clone size, D gene, CDR3 protein, CDR3 DNA. A D gene is named only where the DNA matches it firmly. Clone sizes are given selectively: once, few, many, or a class where the clone is expanded.

V: TRBV29-1; J: TRBJ2-5; size: -; D: -; CDR3: CSGRDAHYQETQYF; DNA: TGCAGCGGTCGGGACGCGCACTACCAAGAGACCCAGTACTTC
V: TRBV3-1; J: TRBJ2-3; size: once; D: TRBD1; CDR3: CASSQVLQGADTQYF; DNA: TGTGCCAGCAGCCAAGTCCTACAGGGGGCAGATACGCAGTATTTT
V: TRBV9; J: TRBJ1-1; size: -; D: -; CDR3: CASSVDGRSEAFF; DNA: TGTGCCAGCAGCGTAGATGGGAGGAGTGAAGCTTTCTTT
V: TRBV6-5; J: TRBJ1-2; size: many; D: -; CDR3: CASSYLRPVVPSRGYTF; DNA: TGTGCCAGCAGTTACCTCCGCCCGGTTGTGCCAAGCAGGGGCTACACCTTC
V: TRBV5-1; J: TRBJ2-3; size: few; D: -; CDR3: CASSLQIPSTDTQYF; DNA: TGCGCCAGCAGCTTGCAAATTCCCAGCACAGATACGCAGTATTTT
V: TRBV12-3/TRBV12-4; J: TRBJ2-4; size: few; D: -; CDR3: CASSFVGAGGKNIQYF; DNA: TGTGCCAGCAGTTTTGTGGGGGCGGGTGGCAAAAACATTCAGTACTTC
V: TRBV25-1; J: TRBJ2-1; size: few; D: TRBD2; CDR3: CASRERASGRGNNEQFF; DNA: TGTGCCAGCAGGGAGAGAGCTAGCGGGAGGGGAAACAATGAGCAGTTCTTC
V: TRBV5-1; J: TRBJ2-3; size: few; D: TRBD1; CDR3: CASRWQGATDTQYF; DNA: TGCGCCAGCAGATGGCAGGGGGCAACAGATACGCAGTATTTT
V: TRBV28; J: TRBJ2-1; size: few; D: -; CDR3: CASSLFSGSSYNEQFF; DNA: TGTGCCAGCAGTTTATTCTCAGGGAGCTCCTACAATGAGCAGTTCTTC
V: TRBV28; J: TRBJ2-7; size: -; D: -; CDR3: CASSSFGSSYEQYF; DNA: TGTGCCAGCAGTTCCTTTGGCAGCTCCTACGAGCAGTACTTC
V: TRBV18; J: TRBJ1-2; size: few; D: -; CDR3: CASSADSLGGYTF; DNA: TGTGCCAGCTCAGCGGACAGTCTGGGTGGCTACACCTTC
V: TRBV7-8; J: TRBJ1-1; size: few; D: -; CDR3: CASSNQFRSWSTEAFF; DNA: TGTGCCAGCAGCAATCAATTCAGGTCTTGGAGCACTGAAGCTTTCTTT
V: TRBV29-1; J: TRBJ2-1; size: many; D: TRBD1; CDR3: CSIGQGARNEQFF; DNA: TGCAGCATAGGACAGGGGGCGAGGAATGAGCAGTTCTTC
V: TRBV12-3/TRBV12-4; J: TRBJ2-1; size: few; D: -; CDR3: CASSPNPGVGEQFF; DNA: TGTGCCAGCAGTCCCAATCCAGGGGTGGGGGAGCAGTTCTTC
V: TRBV3-1; J: TRBJ2-7; size: -; D: TRBD1; CDR3: CASTHTGQGNNEQYF; DNA: TGTGCCTCCACCCATACAGGACAGGGGAACAACGAGCAGTACTTC
V: TRBV4-1; J: TRBJ1-6; size: few; D: -; CDR3: CASSQDLRDLLHF; DNA: TGCGCCAGCAGCCAAGATCTCAGGGACCTTCTCCACTTT
V: TRBV11-2; J: TRBJ2-7; size: few; D: TRBD2; CDR3: CASSLDPAGGYEQYF; DNA: TGTGCCAGCAGCTTAGATCCAGCGGGAGGGTACGAGCAGTACTTC
V: TRBV20-1; J: TRBJ1-2; size: few; D: -; CDR3: CSAPSDGALYGYTF; DNA: TGCAGTGCTCCCTCCGACGGGGCTCTCTATGGCTACACCTTC
V: TRBV27; J: TRBJ2-1; size: few; D: TRBD2; CDR3: CASTPSGWNEQFF; DNA: TGTGCCAGCACCCCTAGCGGATGGAATGAGCAGTTCTTC
V: TRBV20-1; J: TRBJ2-2; size: few; D: -; CDR3: CSARQDANTGELFF; DNA: TGCAGTGCCCGACAGGACGCGAACACCGGGGAGCTGTTTTTT
V: TRBV20-1; J: TRBJ2-7; size: -; D: TRBD2; CDR3: CSARSLAGTDYEQYF; DNA: TGCAGTGCTAGAAGTCTAGCGGGAACCGACTACGAGCAGTACTTC
V: TRBV29-1; J: TRBJ2-7; size: -; D: TRBD2; CDR3: CSVDGLAGTYEQYF; DNA: TGCAGCGTTGACGGACTAGCGGGAACCTACGAGCAGTACTTC
V: TRBV7-2; J: TRBJ2-1; size: -; D: -; CDR3: CASFYDRGSSNEQFF; DNA: TGTGCCAGCTTTTACGACCGGGGGAGCTCCAATGAGCAGTTCTTC
V: TRBV19; J: TRBJ1-1; size: many; D: -; CDR3: CASSIRGAETEAFF; DNA: TGTGCCAGTAGTATCCGGGGGGCTGAGACTGAAGCTTTCTTT
V: TRBV24-1; J: TRBJ2-2; size: many; D: TRBD1; CDR3: CATSLRQGRAGELFF; DNA: TGTGCCACCAGCCTCAGACAGGGACGGGCCGGGGAGCTGTTTTTT
V: TRBV20-1; J: TRBJ2-5; size: few; D: -; CDR3: CSASLTTDGGTQYF; DNA: TGCAGTGCTAGCCTCACTACTGACGGGGGGACCCAGTACTTC
V: TRBV6-1; J: TRBJ1-2; size: -; D: -; CDR3: CASSPIGGSANYGYTF; DNA: TGTGCCAGCAGCCCTATCGGGGGGAGTGCTAACTATGGCTACACCTTC
V: TRBV5-1; J: TRBJ1-6; size: few; D: TRBD1; CDR3: CASSDTPGQNNSPLHF; DNA: TGCGCCAGCAGCGACACGCCGGGACAGAATAATTCACCCCTCCACTTT
V: TRBV5-1; J: TRBJ2-7; size: few; D: TRBD1; CDR3: CASSTGQSYEQYF; DNA: TGCGCCAGCAGCACGGGACAGTCCTACGAGCAGTACTTC
V: TRBV24-1; J: TRBJ2-5; size: -; D: TRBD2; CDR3: CATSAGREETQYF; DNA: TGTGCCACCAGTGCCGGGAGGGAAGAGACCCAGTACTTC
V: TRBV20-1; J: TRBJ1-4; size: few; D: -; CDR3: CSAREGGSTNEKLFF; DNA: TGCAGTGCTAGAGAGGGGGGGTCAACTAATGAAAAACTGTTTTTT